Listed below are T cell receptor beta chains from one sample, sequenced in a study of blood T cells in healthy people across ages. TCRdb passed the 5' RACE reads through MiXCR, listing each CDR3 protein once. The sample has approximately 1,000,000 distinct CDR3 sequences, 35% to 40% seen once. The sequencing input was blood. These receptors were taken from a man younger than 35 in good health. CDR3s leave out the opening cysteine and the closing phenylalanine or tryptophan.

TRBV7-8	ASSWTGGTDTQY
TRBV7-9	ASSFPTDGTMTDTQY
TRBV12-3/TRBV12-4	ASSPSSGGRYNEQY
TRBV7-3	ASSLSAINSPLH
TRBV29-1	SGRGGADNEKLF
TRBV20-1	SSRGSPNYGYT
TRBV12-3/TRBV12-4	ASKQTIYNEQF
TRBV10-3	ASRDSFANTGELF
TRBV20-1	SARASLNQPQH
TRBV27	ASRNNEKLF
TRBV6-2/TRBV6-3	ASSYSTIATSTGELF
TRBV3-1	ASSHRGNGQY
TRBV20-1	SARGTSGGPMTQY